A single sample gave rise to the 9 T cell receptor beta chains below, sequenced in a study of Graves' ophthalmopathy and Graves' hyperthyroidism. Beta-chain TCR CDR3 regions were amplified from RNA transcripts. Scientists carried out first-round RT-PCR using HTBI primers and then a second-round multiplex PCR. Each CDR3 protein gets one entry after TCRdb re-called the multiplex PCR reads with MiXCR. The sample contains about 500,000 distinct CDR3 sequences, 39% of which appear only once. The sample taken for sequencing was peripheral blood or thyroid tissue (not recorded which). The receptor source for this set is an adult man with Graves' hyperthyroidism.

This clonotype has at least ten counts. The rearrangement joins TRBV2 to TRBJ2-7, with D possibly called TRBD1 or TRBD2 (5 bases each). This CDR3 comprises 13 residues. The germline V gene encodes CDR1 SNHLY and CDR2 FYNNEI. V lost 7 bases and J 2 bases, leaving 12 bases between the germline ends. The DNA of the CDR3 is TGTGCCAGCAAGGATGGGGGACCCTACGAGCAGTACTTC. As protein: CASKDGGPYEQYF.

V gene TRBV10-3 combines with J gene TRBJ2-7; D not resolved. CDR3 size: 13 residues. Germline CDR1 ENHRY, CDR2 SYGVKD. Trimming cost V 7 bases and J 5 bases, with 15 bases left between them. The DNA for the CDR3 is TGTGCCATCACTTCGGGCCAAAGCGACGAGCAGTACTTC. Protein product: CAITSGQSDEQYF.

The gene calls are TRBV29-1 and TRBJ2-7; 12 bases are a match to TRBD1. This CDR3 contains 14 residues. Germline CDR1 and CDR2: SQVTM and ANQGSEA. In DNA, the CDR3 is TGCCTTGCGGGAGGGGGACAGGGGGCTAATGAGCAGTACTTC. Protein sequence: CLAGGGQGANEQYF.

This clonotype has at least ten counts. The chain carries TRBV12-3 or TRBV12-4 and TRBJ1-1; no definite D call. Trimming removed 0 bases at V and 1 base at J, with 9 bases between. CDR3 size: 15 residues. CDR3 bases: TGTGCCAGCAGTTTAGCGGCGGTCCGGAACACTGAAGCTTTCTTT. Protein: CASSLAAVRNTEAFF.

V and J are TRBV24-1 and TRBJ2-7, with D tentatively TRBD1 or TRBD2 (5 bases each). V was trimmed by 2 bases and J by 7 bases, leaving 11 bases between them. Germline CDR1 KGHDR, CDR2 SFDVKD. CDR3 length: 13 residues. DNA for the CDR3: TGTGCCACCAGTGATTCAGGGACGGGGGAGCAGTACTTC. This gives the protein CATSDSGTGEQYF.

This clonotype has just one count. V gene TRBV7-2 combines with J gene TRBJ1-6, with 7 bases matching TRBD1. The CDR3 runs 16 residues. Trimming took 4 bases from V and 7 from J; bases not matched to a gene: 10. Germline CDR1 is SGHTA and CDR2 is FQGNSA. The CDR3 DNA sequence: TGTGCCAGCAGCTCCGCGCCCCAGGGGGGGAATTCACCCCTCCACTTT. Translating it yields CASSSAPQGGNSPLHF.

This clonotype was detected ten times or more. The CDR3 protein is CASSAFTGGTEAFF. The CDR3 DNA reads TGCGCCAGCAGTGCATTCACAGGGGGCACTGAAGCTTTCTTT. The chain recombines TRBV10-2 with TRBJ1-1; 8 nucleotides line up with TRBD1. V shed 4 bases, J shed 4 bases, and the junction held 5 bases outside the gene matches. The CDR3 runs to 14 residues. Germline CDR1 and CDR2: WSHSY and SAAADI.

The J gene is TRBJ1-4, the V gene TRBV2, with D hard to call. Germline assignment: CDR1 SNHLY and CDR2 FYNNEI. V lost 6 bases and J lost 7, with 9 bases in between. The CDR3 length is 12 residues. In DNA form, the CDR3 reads TGTGCCAGCAGCGAGTTTGGTGAAAAACTGTTTTTT. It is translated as CASSEFGEKLFF. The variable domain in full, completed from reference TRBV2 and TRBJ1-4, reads EPEVTQTPSHQVTQMGQEVILRCVPISNHLYFYWYRQILGQKVEFLVSFYNNEISEKSEIFDDQFSVERPDGSNFTLKIRSTKLEDSAMYFCASSEFGEKLFFGSGTQLSVL.

The CDR3 loop is CASSLVGPNTGELFF. CDR3 in DNA: TGTGCCAGCAGCTTGGTCGGGCCGAACACCGGGGAGCTGTTTTTT. This rearrangement joins TRBV7-9 to TRBJ2-2; D call uncertain. The ends were cut back, 3 bases at V and 0 bases at J, with 8 bases in the middle. The germline V gene encodes CDR1 SEHNR and CDR2 FQNEAQ (reference sequence). The CDR3 spans 15 residues.